This record looks at one T cell receptor (beta chain) sequence and its context. Its cognate antigen is unknown. The PCR had 60 Vbeta and 13 Jbeta primers. Method: immunoSEQ multiplex PCR; TCRdb's copy keeps in-frame clones and lacks some. The sample holds around 210,000 clones; about three quarters are singletons and the top ten take 0.4% to 0.6%. These data belong to a study of cytomegalovirus exposure and HLA in healthy donors. Whole-study results and caveats: Presence/absence comparisons presumed near-even sequencing depth among donors. As confirmed in vitro, a few CMV-associated chains were specific for CMV antigens. Most of the CMV-associated TCR beta chains (in a later analysis) appeared to be HLA-restricted.

The source of this sequence is a boy aged 10-17 years in good health and CMV-seronegative. Input material: PBMCs.

CDR3 sequence reads: CASSGPTGKAGWGTDTQYF. CDR3 bases: TGTGCCAGTAGCGGCCCGACAGGGAAGGCTGGGTGGGGGACAGATACGCAGTATTTT. The chain couples TRBV19 to TRBJ2-3; 7 bases align to TRBD1. Germline CDR1 is LNHDA and CDR2 is SQIVND (reference sequence). The V segment lost 6 bases and the J segment 3 bases; nucleotides outside the gene matches: 21. The CDR3 has 19 amino acids.